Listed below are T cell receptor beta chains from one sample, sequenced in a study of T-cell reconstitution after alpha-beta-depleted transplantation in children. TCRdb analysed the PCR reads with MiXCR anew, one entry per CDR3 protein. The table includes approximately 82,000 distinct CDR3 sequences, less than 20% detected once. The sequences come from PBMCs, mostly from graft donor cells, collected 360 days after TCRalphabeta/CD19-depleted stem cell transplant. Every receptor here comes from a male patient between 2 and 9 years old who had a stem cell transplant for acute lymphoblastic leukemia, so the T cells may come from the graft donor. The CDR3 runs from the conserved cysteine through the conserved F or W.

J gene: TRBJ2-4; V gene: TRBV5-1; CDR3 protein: CASSLDTVAKNIQYF
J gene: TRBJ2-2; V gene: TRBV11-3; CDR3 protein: CASSPRAGLDTGELFF
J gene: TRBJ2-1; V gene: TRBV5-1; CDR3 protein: CASSIAYSYNEQFF
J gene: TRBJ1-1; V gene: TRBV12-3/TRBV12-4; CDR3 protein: CASSFALNTEAFF
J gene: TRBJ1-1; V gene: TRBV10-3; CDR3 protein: CAIRQTGGHTEAFF
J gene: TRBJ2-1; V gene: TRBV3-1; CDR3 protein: CASSHKGVLTSYNEQFF
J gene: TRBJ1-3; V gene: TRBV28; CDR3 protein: CASSLSGTAGNTIYF
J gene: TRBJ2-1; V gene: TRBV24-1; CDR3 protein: CASPIGTSGRINNEQFF
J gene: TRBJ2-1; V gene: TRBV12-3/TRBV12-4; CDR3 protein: CASSLGLTVPSYNEQFF
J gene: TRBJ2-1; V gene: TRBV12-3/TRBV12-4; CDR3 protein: CASSPSASSYNEQFF
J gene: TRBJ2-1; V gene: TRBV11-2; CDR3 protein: CASSLKLAGDNEQFF
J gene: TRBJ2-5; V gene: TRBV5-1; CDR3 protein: CASTDGTRKETQYF
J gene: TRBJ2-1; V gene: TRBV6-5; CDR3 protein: CASSYSISREVYNEQFF
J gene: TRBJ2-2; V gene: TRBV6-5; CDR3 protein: CATRLVGELFF
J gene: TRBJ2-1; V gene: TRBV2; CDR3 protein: CASSKGEGLNEQFF
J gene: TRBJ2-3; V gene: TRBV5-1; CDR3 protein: CASSLEPSGRVRADTQYF
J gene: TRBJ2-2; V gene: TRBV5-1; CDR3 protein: CASSVRDPTGELFF
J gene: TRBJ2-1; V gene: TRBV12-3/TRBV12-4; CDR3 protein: CASKIYNEQFF
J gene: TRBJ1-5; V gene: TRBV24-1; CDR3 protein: CATSDARRNQPQHF
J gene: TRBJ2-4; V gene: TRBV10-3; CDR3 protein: CAISESTGSKNIQYF
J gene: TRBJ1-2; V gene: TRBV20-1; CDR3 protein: CSAKSDYGYTF
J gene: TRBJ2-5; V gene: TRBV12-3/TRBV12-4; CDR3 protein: CASSLVLAGGQETQYF
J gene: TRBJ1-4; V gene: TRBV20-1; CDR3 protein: CSVGQGATNEKLFF
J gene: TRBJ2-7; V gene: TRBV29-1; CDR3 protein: CSVGAGLYEQYF
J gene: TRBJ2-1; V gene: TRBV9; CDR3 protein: CASSPRSGTRNEQFF
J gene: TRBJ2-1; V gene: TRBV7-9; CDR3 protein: CASSSKGESDNEQFF
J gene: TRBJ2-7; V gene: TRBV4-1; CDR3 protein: CASSHPGLAYEQYF
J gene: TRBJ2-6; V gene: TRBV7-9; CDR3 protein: CASSFARGVSNVLTF
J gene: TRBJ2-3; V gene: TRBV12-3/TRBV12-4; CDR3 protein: CASSLVGMRVTDTQYF
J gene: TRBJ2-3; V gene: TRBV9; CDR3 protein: CASSVGVTGTGDTQYF
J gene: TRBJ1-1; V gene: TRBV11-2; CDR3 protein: CASSHTGIMNTEAFF
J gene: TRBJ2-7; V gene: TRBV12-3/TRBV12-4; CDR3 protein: CASSLRTGNYEQYF
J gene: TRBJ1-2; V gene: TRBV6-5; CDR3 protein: CASSSPRQAVYGYTF
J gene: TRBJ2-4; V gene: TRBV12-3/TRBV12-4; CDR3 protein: CASTRGAVAKNIQYF
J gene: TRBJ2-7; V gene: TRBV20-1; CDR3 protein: CSARPYRASTYEQYF
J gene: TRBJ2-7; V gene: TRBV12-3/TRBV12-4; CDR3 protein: CASTLRGQSSYEQYF
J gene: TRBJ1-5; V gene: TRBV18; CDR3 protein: CASSPGSGNQPQHF
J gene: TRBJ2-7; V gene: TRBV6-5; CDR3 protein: CASSYSPGFSGQYF
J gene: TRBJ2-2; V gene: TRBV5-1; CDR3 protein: CASCGQANTGELFF
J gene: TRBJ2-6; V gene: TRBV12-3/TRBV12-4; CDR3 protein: CASSHRTGLSGANVLTF
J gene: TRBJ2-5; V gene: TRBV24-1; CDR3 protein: CATSDLETPKETQYF
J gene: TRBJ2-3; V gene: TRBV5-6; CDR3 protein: CASSFSSRPGLIKRPDTQYF
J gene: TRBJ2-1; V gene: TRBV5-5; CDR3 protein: CASSLLIAYNEQFF
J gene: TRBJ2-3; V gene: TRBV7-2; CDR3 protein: CASSLVATSTDTQYF
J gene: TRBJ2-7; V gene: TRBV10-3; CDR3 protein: CAISESAWEQYF
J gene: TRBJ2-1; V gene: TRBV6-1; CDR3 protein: CASSIAGGPNEQFF
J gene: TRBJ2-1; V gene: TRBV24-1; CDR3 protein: CATSGMGLANFNEQFF